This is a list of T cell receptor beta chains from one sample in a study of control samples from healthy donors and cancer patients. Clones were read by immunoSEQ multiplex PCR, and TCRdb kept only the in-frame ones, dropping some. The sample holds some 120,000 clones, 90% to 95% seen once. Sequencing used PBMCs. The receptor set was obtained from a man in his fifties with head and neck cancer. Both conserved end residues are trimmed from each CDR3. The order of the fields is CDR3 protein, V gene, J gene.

cdr3_aa: ASSYGTGGEALF; v_call: TRBV6-5; j_call: TRBJ1-4
cdr3_aa: ASSRGETQY; v_call: TRBV7-8; j_call: TRBJ2-5
cdr3_aa: ASSALTGGPGPNGYT; v_call: TRBV19; j_call: TRBJ1-2
cdr3_aa: ASSSLETQY; v_call: TRBV6-2/TRBV6-3; j_call: TRBJ2-5
cdr3_aa: ASSLMGAVDGNQPQH; v_call: TRBV7-8; j_call: TRBJ1-5
cdr3_aa: ASRLRGDRSYEQY; v_call: TRBV28; j_call: TRBJ2-7
cdr3_aa: ASSLAGGREQF; v_call: TRBV7-3; j_call: TRBJ2-1
cdr3_aa: ASRPTRQGGYGYT; v_call: TRBV3-1/TRBV3-2; j_call: TRBJ1-2
cdr3_aa: ASGGQENEKLF; v_call: TRBV7-9; j_call: TRBJ1-4
cdr3_aa: ASITGTAHSYEQY; v_call: TRBV6-5; j_call: TRBJ2-7
cdr3_aa: ASRGRGFPNYGYT; v_call: TRBV6-5; j_call: TRBJ1-2
cdr3_aa: ASSGPRALPSEQF; v_call: TRBV5-1; j_call: TRBJ2-1
cdr3_aa: ATFRPITA; v_call: TRBV3-1/TRBV3-2; j_call: TRBJ1-2
cdr3_aa: ASSQGLNYEQY; v_call: TRBV6-5; j_call: TRBJ2-7
cdr3_aa: ASKEGRSYNEQF; v_call: TRBV7-2; j_call: TRBJ2-1
cdr3_aa: ASSLFSGRSGTQY; v_call: TRBV7-9; j_call: TRBJ2-5
cdr3_aa: ASSTFSHRVRDTQY; v_call: TRBV6-2/TRBV6-3; j_call: TRBJ2-3
cdr3_aa: ATSDRETGGVTDTQY; v_call: TRBV24-1; j_call: TRBJ2-3
cdr3_aa: ASSNKGAGEQF; v_call: TRBV21-1; j_call: TRBJ2-1
cdr3_aa: ASSKSGRVYEQY; v_call: TRBV5-6; j_call: TRBJ2-7
cdr3_aa: ASSQSRDRVTSGELF; v_call: TRBV23-1; j_call: TRBJ2-2
cdr3_aa: AWSLSAGGWDYGYT; v_call: TRBV30; j_call: TRBJ1-2
cdr3_aa: ASSLANREYGYT; v_call: TRBV5-4; j_call: TRBJ1-2
cdr3_aa: ASSLDGGDSYGYT; v_call: TRBV7-2; j_call: TRBJ1-2
cdr3_aa: ASSGDISGGQETQY; v_call: TRBV11-2; j_call: TRBJ2-5
cdr3_aa: ASSLQGSTEAF; v_call: TRBV11-1; j_call: TRBJ1-1
cdr3_aa: ASSIFQPQH; v_call: TRBV7-3; j_call: TRBJ1-5
cdr3_aa: ASPGPRKDYGYT; v_call: TRBV18; j_call: TRBJ1-2
cdr3_aa: ARKPRSPSTDTQY; v_call: TRBV5-1; j_call: TRBJ2-3
cdr3_aa: ASSRIGQGSYGYT; v_call: TRBV19; j_call: TRBJ1-2
cdr3_aa: ASTTRVGVENTEAF; v_call: TRBV4-1; j_call: TRBJ1-1
cdr3_aa: ASRVGLQGDTQY; v_call: TRBV6-5; j_call: TRBJ2-3
cdr3_aa: SVTHRGAQH; v_call: TRBV29-1; j_call: TRBJ1-5
cdr3_aa: ASSELAGKYEQY; v_call: TRBV2; j_call: TRBJ2-7
cdr3_aa: ASSQDLVRGGSYEQY; v_call: TRBV4-3; j_call: TRBJ2-7
cdr3_aa: ASSLRQAGNTIY; v_call: TRBV3-1/TRBV3-2; j_call: TRBJ1-3
cdr3_aa: ASSPHGLGKDTQY; v_call: TRBV7-8; j_call: TRBJ2-3
cdr3_aa: ASSTGHAGATDTQY; v_call: TRBV7-2; j_call: TRBJ2-3